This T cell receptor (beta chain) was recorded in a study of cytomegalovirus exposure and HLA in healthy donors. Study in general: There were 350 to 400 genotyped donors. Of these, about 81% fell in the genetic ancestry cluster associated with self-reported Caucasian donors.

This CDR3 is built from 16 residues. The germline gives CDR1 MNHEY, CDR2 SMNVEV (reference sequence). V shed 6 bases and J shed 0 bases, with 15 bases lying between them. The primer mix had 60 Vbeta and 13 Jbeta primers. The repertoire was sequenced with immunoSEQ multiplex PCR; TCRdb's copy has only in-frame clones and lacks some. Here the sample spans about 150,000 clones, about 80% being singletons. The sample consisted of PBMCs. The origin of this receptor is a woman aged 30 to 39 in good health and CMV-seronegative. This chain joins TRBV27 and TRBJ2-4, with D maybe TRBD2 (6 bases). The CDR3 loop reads CASSLGGRIAKNIQYF. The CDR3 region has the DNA TGTGCCAGCAGCTTGGGGGGTCGTATAGCCAAAAACATTCAGTACTTC.